The rows below give T cell receptor beta chains drawn from one sample of a study of cytomegalovirus exposure and HLA in healthy donors. Assay used: immunoSEQ multiplex PCR; TCRdb lists only in-frame clones, some missing. The profile shows about 130,000 clones, 75% to 90% of them singletons. The material sequenced was PBMCs. These TCRs come from a woman aged 18 to 35 in good health and CMV-seronegative. Each CDR3 is given with its conserved first and last residue. Each record gives: D gene, J gene, V gene, CDR3 length, clone size, CDR3 protein, CDR3 DNA. The D gene is left open where the match is weak. Clone size, where shown, is once, few, many, or a class for clones that have expanded.

d_gene: NA
j_gene: TRBJ2-5
v_gene: TRBV6-5
len: 14
abundance: NA
CDR3aa: CASSYSSGDETQYF
CDR3nt: TGTGCCAGCAGTTACTCCTCGGGGGATGAGACCCAGTACTTC

d_gene: NA
j_gene: TRBJ2-2
v_gene: TRBV2
len: 14
abundance: NA
CDR3aa: CASSEEQGAGELFF
CDR3nt: TGCGCCAGCAGTGAGGAGCAAGGGGCCGGGGAGCTGTTTTTT

d_gene: NA
j_gene: TRBJ2-3
v_gene: TRBV25-1
len: 15
abundance: NA
CDR3aa: CASSDLGTPPDTQYF
CDR3nt: TGTGCCAGCAGTGACCTAGGGACTCCCCCAGATACGCAGTATTTT

d_gene: TRBD1
j_gene: TRBJ1-5
v_gene: TRBV2
len: 15
abundance: NA
CDR3aa: CASSEDREVHQPQHF
CDR3nt: TGTGCCAGCAGTGAGGACAGGGAAGTACATCAGCCCCAGCATTTT

d_gene: TRBD2
j_gene: TRBJ2-1
v_gene: TRBV29-1
len: 15
abundance: NA
CDR3aa: CSVPTSDYSYNEQFF
CDR3nt: TGCAGCGTCCCGACTAGCGACTACTCCTACAATGAGCAGTTCTTC

d_gene: NA
j_gene: TRBJ2-7
v_gene: TRBV30
len: 14
abundance: once
CDR3aa: CAWSGVGTPSEQYF
CDR3nt: TGTGCCTGGAGTGGGGTCGGGACTCCCAGCGAGCAGTACTTC

d_gene: TRBD2
j_gene: TRBJ2-3
v_gene: TRBV7-2
len: 15
abundance: NA
CDR3aa: CASSPTSGSIDTQYF
CDR3nt: TGTGCCAGCAGCCCTACTAGCGGGAGCATAGATACGCAGTATTTT

d_gene: TRBD1
j_gene: TRBJ2-7
v_gene: TRBV27
len: 13
abundance: NA
CDR3aa: CASSNRGVGEQYF
CDR3nt: TGTGCCAGCAGTAACAGGGGAGTAGGCGAGCAGTACTTC

d_gene: NA
j_gene: TRBJ1-1
v_gene: TRBV4-1
len: 15
abundance: NA
CDR3aa: CASSQVGQKNTEAFF
CDR3nt: TGCGCCAGCAGCCAAGTCGGACAGAAGAACACTGAAGCTTTCTTT

d_gene: NA
j_gene: TRBJ2-1
v_gene: TRBV10-3
len: 13
abundance: NA
CDR3aa: CAIRSTGYNEQFF
CDR3nt: TGTGCCATCAGGTCCACAGGGTACAATGAGCAGTTCTTC

d_gene: TRBD1
j_gene: TRBJ2-1
v_gene: TRBV5-8
len: 13
abundance: NA
CDR3aa: CASRDRGQIEQFF
CDR3nt: TGTGCCAGCCGGGACAGGGGGCAGATTGAGCAGTTCTTC

d_gene: NA
j_gene: TRBJ2-7
v_gene: TRBV2
len: 11
abundance: NA
CDR3aa: CASSTSYEQYF
CDR3nt: TGTGCCAGCAGTACTAGCTACGAGCAGTACTTC

d_gene: TRBD2
j_gene: TRBJ2-1
v_gene: TRBV19
len: 18
abundance: NA
CDR3aa: CASSITSGRYDTYNEQFF
CDR3nt: TGTGCCAGTAGTATCACTAGCGGGAGGTATGATACCTACAATGAGCAGTTCTTC

d_gene: NA
j_gene: TRBJ2-6
v_gene: TRBV7-2
len: 16
abundance: NA
CDR3aa: CASSLTTGSGANVLTF
CDR3nt: TGTGCCAGCAGCCTTACGACGGGCTCTGGGGCCAACGTCCTGACTTTC

d_gene: NA
j_gene: TRBJ2-7
v_gene: TRBV19
len: 16
abundance: once
CDR3aa: CASSIGEDSLSYEQYF
CDR3nt: TGTGCCAGTAGTATCGGCGAGGACAGCCTCTCCTACGAGCAGTACTTC

d_gene: NA
j_gene: TRBJ1-1
v_gene: TRBV19
len: 13
abundance: NA
CDR3aa: CASTLNTNTEAFF
CDR3nt: TGTGCCAGTACCCTCAACACGAACACTGAAGCTTTCTTT

d_gene: TRBD1
j_gene: TRBJ1-5
v_gene: TRBV19
len: 18
abundance: NA
CDR3aa: CASRQIFLRDRGNQPQHF
CDR3nt: TGTGCCAGTAGGCAAATTTTCCTCCGGGACAGGGGGAATCAGCCCCAGCATTTT

d_gene: TRBD2
j_gene: TRBJ2-7
v_gene: TRBV9
len: 15
abundance: NA
CDR3aa: CASSSTGTSGTEQYF
CDR3nt: TGTGCCAGCAGCTCGACCGGGACTAGCGGGACCGAGCAGTACTTC

d_gene: TRBD2
j_gene: TRBJ2-7
v_gene: TRBV29-1
len: 12
abundance: NA
CDR3aa: CSVMGEGYEQYF
CDR3nt: TGCAGCGTCATGGGGGAGGGCTACGAGCAGTACTTC

d_gene: TRBD2
j_gene: TRBJ2-3
v_gene: TRBV5-1
len: 15
abundance: NA
CDR3aa: CASSLVLAGLGTQYF
CDR3nt: TGCGCCAGCAGCTTGGTTCTAGCGGGTCTGGGTACGCAGTATTTT

d_gene: TRBD2
j_gene: TRBJ2-3
v_gene: TRBV5-1
len: 16
abundance: NA
CDR3aa: CASSLSLAGSTDTQYF
CDR3nt: TGCGCCAGCAGCTTGTCACTAGCGGGGAGCACAGATACGCAGTATTTT

d_gene: TRBD2
j_gene: TRBJ2-1
v_gene: TRBV28
len: 15
abundance: NA
CDR3aa: CASTLTSGAYNEQFF
CDR3nt: TGTGCCAGCACCCTGACTAGCGGGGCGTACAATGAGCAGTTCTTC

d_gene: NA
j_gene: TRBJ2-1
v_gene: TRBV4-2
len: 13
abundance: NA
CDR3aa: CASSQDNIYEQFF
CDR3nt: TGTGCCAGCAGCCAAGATAACATCTATGAGCAGTTCTTC

d_gene: TRBD1
j_gene: TRBJ2-7
v_gene: TRBV11-2
len: 15
abundance: NA
CDR3aa: CASSSDRGPTGEQYF
CDR3nt: TGTGCCAGCAGCTCCGACAGGGGACCTACTGGCGAGCAGTACTTC

d_gene: TRBD2
j_gene: TRBJ2-5
v_gene: TRBV6-5
len: 15
abundance: NA
CDR3aa: CASSSRTSGNETQYF
CDR3nt: TGTGCCAGCAGTTCAAGGACTAGCGGGAATGAGACCCAGTACTTC

d_gene: NA
j_gene: TRBJ1-5
v_gene: TRBV19
len: 14
abundance: NA
CDR3aa: CASSTTRGNQPQHF
CDR3nt: TGTGCCAGTAGTACAACCAGGGGAAATCAGCCCCAGCATTTT

d_gene: TRBD1
j_gene: TRBJ1-2
v_gene: TRBV6-1
len: 12
abundance: NA
CDR3aa: CASRRTGDGYTF
CDR3nt: TGTGCCAGCAGGCGGACAGGGGATGGCTACACCTTC

d_gene: TRBD2
j_gene: TRBJ2-1
v_gene: TRBV7-6
len: 16
abundance: NA
CDR3aa: CASSPLASGRANEQFF
CDR3nt: TGTGCCAGCAGCCCCCTAGCTAGCGGGAGGGCCAATGAGCAGTTCTTC

d_gene: TRBD2
j_gene: TRBJ2-5
v_gene: TRBV27
len: 14
abundance: NA
CDR3aa: CASSYTSAQETQYF
CDR3nt: TGTGCCAGCAGTTATACTAGCGCTCAAGAGACCCAGTACTTC

d_gene: NA
j_gene: TRBJ2-7
v_gene: TRBV7-3
len: 13
abundance: NA
CDR3aa: CASSLSPGREQYF
CDR3nt: TGTGCCAGCAGCTTAAGTCCAGGGAGGGAGCAGTACTTC

d_gene: TRBD2
j_gene: TRBJ2-7
v_gene: TRBV29-1
len: 15
abundance: NA
CDR3aa: CSVDGTSGRGNEQYF
CDR3nt: TGCAGCGTTGATGGGACTAGCGGGAGGGGTAACGAGCAGTACTTC

d_gene: NA
j_gene: TRBJ2-7
v_gene: TRBV5-4
len: 13
abundance: once
CDR3aa: CASSLAASYEQYF
CDR3nt: TGTGCCAGCAGTCTAGCAGCTTCCTACGAGCAGTACTTC

d_gene: TRBD2
j_gene: TRBJ2-7
v_gene: TRBV7-3
len: 15
abundance: NA
CDR3aa: CASSLEPSGPYEQYF
CDR3nt: TGTGCCAGCAGCTTAGAGCCTAGCGGACCCTACGAGCAGTACTTC

d_gene: TRBD2
j_gene: TRBJ2-5
v_gene: TRBV5-1
len: 16
abundance: NA
CDR3aa: CASSFASGGYQETQYF
CDR3nt: TGCGCCAGCAGCTTCGCCAGCGGGGGGTACCAAGAGACCCAGTACTTC

d_gene: TRBD1
j_gene: TRBJ2-7
v_gene: TRBV6-5
len: 15
abundance: NA
CDR3aa: CASSSPGQASPEQYF
CDR3nt: TGTGCCAGCAGTTCCCCGGGACAGGCATCCCCCGAGCAGTACTTC

d_gene: NA
j_gene: TRBJ2-3
v_gene: TRBV5-5
len: 13
abundance: NA
CDR3aa: CASSSTITDTQYF
CDR3nt: TGTGCCAGCAGCTCTACGATCACAGATACGCAGTATTTT

d_gene: TRBD2
j_gene: TRBJ2-3
v_gene: TRBV9
len: 14
abundance: NA
CDR3aa: CASRGTSDPDTQYF
CDR3nt: TGTGCCAGCAGGGGGACTAGCGACCCAGATACGCAGTATTTT

d_gene: TRBD1
j_gene: TRBJ2-7
v_gene: TRBV10-2
len: 17
abundance: NA
CDR3aa: CASSPRGQGGGSYEQYF
CDR3nt: TGCGCCAGCAGTCCCCGTGGACAGGGGGGTGGATCCTACGAGCAGTACTTC